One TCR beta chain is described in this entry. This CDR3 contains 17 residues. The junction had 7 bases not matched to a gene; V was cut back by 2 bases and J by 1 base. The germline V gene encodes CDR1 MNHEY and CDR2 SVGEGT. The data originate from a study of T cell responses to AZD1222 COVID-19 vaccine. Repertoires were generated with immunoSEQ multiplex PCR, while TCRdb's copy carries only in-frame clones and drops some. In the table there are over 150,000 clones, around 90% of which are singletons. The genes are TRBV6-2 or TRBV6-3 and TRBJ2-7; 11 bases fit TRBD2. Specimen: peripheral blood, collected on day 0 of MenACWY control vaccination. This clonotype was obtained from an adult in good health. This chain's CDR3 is CASSYTGTSGPSYEQYF. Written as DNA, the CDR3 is TGTGCCAGCAGTTACACGGGGACTAGCGGACCTTCCTACGAGCAGTACTTC.